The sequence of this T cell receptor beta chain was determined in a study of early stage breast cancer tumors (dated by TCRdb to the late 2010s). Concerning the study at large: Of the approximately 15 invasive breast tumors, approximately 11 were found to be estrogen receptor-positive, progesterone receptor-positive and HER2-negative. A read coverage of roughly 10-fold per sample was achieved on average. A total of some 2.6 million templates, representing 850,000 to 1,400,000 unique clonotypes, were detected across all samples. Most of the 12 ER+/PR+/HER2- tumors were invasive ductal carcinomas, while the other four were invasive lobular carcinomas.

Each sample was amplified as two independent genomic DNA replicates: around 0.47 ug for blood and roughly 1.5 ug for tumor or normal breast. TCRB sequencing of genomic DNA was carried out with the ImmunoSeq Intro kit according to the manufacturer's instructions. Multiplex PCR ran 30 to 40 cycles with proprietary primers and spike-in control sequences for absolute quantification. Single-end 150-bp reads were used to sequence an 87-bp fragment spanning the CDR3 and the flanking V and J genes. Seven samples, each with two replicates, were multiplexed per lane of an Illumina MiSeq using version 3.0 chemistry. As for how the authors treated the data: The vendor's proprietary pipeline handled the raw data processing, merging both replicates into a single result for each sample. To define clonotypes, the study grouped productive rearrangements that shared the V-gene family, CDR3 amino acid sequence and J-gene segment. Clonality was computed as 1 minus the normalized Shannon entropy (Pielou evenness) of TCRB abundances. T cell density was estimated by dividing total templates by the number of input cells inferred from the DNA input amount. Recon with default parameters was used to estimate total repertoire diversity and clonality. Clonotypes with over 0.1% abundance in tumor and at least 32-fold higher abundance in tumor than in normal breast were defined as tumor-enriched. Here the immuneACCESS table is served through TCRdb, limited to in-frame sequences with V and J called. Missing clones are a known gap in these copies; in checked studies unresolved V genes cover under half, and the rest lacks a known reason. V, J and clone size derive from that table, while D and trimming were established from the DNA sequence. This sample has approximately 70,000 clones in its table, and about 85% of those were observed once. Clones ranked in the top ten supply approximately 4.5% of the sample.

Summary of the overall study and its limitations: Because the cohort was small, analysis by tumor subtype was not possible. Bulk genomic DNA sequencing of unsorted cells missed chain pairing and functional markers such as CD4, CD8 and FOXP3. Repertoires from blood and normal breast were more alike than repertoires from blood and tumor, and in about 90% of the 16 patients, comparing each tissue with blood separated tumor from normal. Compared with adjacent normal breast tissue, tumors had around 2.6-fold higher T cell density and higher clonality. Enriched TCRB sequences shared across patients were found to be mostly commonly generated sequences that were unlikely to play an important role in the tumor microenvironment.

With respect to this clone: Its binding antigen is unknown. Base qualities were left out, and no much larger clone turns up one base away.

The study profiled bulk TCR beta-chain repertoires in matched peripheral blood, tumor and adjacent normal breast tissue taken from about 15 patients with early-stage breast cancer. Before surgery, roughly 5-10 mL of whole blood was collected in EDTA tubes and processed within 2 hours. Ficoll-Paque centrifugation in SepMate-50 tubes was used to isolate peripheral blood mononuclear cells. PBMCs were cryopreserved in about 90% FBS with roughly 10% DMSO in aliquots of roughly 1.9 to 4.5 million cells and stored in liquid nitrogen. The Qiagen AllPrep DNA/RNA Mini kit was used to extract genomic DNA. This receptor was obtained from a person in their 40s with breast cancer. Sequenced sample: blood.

The CDR3 corresponds to CASSLGRTNTGELFF. The DNA is as follows: TGTGCCAGCAGCCTAGGACGGACGAACACCGGGGAGCTGTTTTTT. This chain joins TRBV7-6 to TRBJ2-2, with no confident D gene call. V is pared back by 5 bases and J by 0 bases, with 10 bases lying between the germline termini. From the cysteine up to the phenylalanine, the CDR3 has a length of 15 residues. Only the CDR3 portion is preserved as DNA: 45 bases, with reading frame beginning at the first base. CDR1 SGHVS and CDR2 FNYEAQ are derived from the germline V gene.